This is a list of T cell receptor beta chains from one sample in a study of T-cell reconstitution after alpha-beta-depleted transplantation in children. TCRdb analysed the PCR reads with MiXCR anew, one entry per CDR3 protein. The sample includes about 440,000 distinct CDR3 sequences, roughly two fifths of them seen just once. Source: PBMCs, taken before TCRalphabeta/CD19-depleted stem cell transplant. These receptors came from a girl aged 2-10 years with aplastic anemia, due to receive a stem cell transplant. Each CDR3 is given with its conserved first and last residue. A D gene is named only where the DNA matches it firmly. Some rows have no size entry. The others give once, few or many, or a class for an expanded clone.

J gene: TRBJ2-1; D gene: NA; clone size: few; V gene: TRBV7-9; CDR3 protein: CASSLMATGEDEQFF; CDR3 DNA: TGTGCCAGCAGCTTAATGGCGACAGGTGAAGATGAGCAGTTCTTC
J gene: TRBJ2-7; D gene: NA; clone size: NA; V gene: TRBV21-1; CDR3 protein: CASSKPSGEQYF; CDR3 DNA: TGTGCCAGCAGCAAACCGTCGGGCGAGCAGTACTTC
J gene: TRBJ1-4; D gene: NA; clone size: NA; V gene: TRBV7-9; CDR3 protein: CASSNTGPKLFF; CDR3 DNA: TGTGCCAGCTCTAATACAGGTCCAAAACTGTTTTTT
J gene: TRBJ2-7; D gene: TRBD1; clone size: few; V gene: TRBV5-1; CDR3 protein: CASSSDRGRNEQYF; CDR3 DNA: TGCGCCAGCAGCTCGGACAGGGGGCGCAACGAGCAGTACTTC
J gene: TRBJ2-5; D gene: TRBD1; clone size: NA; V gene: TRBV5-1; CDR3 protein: CASSPNPTGGGETQYF; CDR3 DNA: TGCGCCAGCAGCCCAAACCCTACAGGGGGTGGCGAGACCCAGTACTTC
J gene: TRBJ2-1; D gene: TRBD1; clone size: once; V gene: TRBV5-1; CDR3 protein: CASSLVGTAGHEQFF; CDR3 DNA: TGCGCCAGCAGCTTGGTGGGGACAGCAGGGCATGAGCAGTTCTTC
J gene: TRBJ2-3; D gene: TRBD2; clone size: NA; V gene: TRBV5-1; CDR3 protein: CARRGRPTDTQYF; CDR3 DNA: TGCGCCCGGCGCGGGAGGCCCACAGATACGCAGTATTTT
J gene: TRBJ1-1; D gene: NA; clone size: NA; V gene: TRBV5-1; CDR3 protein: CASSLERRNTEAFF; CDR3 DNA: TGCGCCAGCAGCTTGGAACGGAGGAACACTGAAGCTTTCTTT
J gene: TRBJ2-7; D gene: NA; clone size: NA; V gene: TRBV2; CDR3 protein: CASSETGQYEQYF; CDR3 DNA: TGTGCCAGCAGTGAGACAGGACAATACGAGCAGTACTTC
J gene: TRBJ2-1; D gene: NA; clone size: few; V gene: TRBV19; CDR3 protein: CASGGPHLGNEQFF; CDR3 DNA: TGTGCCAGCGGGGGACCGCACCTTGGGAATGAGCAGTTCTTC
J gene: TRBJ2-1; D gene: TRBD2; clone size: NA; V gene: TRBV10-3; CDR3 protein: CAISERGDNEQFF; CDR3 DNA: TGTGCCATCAGTGAACGGGGGGACAATGAGCAGTTCTTC
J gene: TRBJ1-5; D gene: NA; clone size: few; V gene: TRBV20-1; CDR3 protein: CSAGPLEGGSQPQHF; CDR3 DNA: TGCAGTGCGGGACCCCTTGAAGGGGGAAGTCAGCCCCAGCATTTT
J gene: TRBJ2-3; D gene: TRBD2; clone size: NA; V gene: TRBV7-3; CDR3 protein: CASSSSGGPEDTQYF; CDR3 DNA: TGTGCCAGCAGCTCCAGCGGGGGGCCGGAGGATACGCAGTATTTT
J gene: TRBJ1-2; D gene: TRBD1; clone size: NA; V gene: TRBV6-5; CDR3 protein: CASSYSRGEGYTF; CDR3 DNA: TGTGCCAGCAGTTACTCCAGGGGGGAGGGCTACACCTTC
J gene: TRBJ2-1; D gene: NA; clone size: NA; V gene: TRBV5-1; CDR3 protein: CASSLWANEQFF; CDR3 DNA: TGCGCCAGCAGCTTGTGGGCAAATGAGCAGTTCTTC
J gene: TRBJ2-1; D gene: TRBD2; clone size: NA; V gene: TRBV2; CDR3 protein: CASSESPSGSDEQFF; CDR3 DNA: TGTGCCAGCAGTGAATCGCCTAGCGGGAGTGATGAGCAGTTCTTC
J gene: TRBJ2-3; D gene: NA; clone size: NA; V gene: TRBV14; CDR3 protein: CASSQNAGDTQYF; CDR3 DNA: TGTGCCAGCAGCCAAAACGCAGGGGATACGCAGTATTTT
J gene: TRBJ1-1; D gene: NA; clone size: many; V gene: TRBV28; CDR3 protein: CASSFGGRVMNTEAFF; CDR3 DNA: TGTGCCAGCAGTTTTGGAGGGCGGGTTATGAACACTGAAGCTTTCTTT
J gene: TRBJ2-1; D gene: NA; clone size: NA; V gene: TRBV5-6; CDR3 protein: CASSLVRGDEQFF; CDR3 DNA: TGTGCCAGCAGCTTGGTTCGTGGCGATGAGCAGTTCTTC
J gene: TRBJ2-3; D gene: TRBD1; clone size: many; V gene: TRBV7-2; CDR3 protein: CASSPRQGGTDTQYF; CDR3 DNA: TGTGCCAGCAGCCCAAGACAGGGGGGGACAGATACGCAGTATTTT
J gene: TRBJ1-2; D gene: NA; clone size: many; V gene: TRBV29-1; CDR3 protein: CTSEKDYGYTF; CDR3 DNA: TGCACCTCAGAAAAGGACTATGGCTACACCTTC
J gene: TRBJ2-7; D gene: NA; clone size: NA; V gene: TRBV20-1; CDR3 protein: CSAKDSGTYEQYF; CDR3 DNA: TGCAGTGCTAAAGATTCGGGCACCTACGAGCAGTACTTC
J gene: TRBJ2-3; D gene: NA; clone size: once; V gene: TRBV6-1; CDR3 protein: CATTRIPHWDTQYF; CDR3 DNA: TGTGCAACCACGCGGATCCCACATTGGGATACGCAGTATTTT
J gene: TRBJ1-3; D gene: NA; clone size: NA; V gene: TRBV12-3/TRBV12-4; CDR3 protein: CASRVTGNTIYF; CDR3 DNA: TGTGCCAGCAGAGTGACTGGAAACACCATATATTTT
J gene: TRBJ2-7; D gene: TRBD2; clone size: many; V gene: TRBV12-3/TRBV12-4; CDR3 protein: CASSPRLSGRGNEQYF; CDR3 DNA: TGTGCCAGCAGTCCGCGTCTTAGCGGGCGTGGGAACGAGCAGTACTTC
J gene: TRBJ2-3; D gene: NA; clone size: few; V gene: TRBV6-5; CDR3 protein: CASSYRDTKGTDTQYF; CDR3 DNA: TGTGCCAGCAGTTACAGGGACACTAAGGGCACAGATACGCAGTATTTT
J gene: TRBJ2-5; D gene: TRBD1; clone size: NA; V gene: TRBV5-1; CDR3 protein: CASSFLGGTGGETQYF; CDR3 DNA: TGCGCCAGCAGTTTTCTGGGCGGGACAGGGGGTGAGACCCAGTACTTC
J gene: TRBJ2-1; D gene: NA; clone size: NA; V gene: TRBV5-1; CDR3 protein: CASTAGTYNEQFF; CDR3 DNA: TGCGCCAGCACTGCGGGAACCTACAATGAGCAGTTCTTC
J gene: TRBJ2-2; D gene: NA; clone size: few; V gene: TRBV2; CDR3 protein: CASSEVRNTGELFF; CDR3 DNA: TGTGCCAGCAGTGAAGTTCGGAACACCGGGGAGCTGTTTTTT
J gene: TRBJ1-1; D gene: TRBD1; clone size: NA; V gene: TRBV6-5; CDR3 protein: CASSSTGQGGLRAFF; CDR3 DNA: TGTGCCAGCAGTTCCACGGGACAGGGAGGATTAAGAGCTTTCTTT
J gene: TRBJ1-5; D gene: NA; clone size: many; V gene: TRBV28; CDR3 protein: CASSLSGRYQPQHF; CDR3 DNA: TGTGCCAGCAGTTTATCAGGGAGATATCAGCCCCAGCATTTT
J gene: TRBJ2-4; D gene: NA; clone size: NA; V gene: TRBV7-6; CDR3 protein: CASSLDWGSPAKNIQYF; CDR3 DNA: TGTGCCAGCAGCTTAGATTGGGGGAGTCCGGCCAAAAACATTCAGTACTTC
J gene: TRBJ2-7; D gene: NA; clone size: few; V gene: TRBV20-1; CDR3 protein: CSARLTGTYEQYF; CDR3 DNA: TGCAGTGCTAGACTCACCGGGACCTACGAGCAGTACTTC
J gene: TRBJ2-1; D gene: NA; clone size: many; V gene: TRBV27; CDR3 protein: CASSPDLMEQFF; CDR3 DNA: TGTGCCAGCAGTCCGGACCTCATGGAGCAGTTCTTC
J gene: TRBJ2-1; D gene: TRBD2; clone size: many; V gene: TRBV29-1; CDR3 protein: CSVAASGLNEQFF; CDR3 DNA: TGCAGCGTTGCGGCTAGCGGTCTCAATGAGCAGTTCTTC
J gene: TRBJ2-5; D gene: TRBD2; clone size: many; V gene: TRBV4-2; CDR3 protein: CASSQSAGGYETQYF; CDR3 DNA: TGTGCCAGCAGCCAATCCGCGGGAGGGTATGAGACCCAGTACTTC
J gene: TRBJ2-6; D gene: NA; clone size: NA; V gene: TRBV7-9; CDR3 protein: CASTLRSGGANVLTF; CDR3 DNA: TGTGCCAGCACCCTAAGGAGTGGTGGGGCCAACGTCCTGACTTTC
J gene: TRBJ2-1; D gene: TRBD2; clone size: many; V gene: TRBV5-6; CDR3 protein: CASSLGGRGEQFF; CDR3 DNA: TGTGCCAGCAGCTTAGGCGGGAGAGGGGAGCAGTTCTTC
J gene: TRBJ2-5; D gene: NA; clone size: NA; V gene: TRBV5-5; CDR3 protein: CASSLWTGTFQETQYF; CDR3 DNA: TGTGCCAGCAGCTTGTGGACGGGGACCTTTCAAGAGACCCAGTACTTC
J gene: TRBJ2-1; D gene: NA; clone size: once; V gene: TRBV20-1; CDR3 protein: CSVLLPTYNEQFF; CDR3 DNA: TGCAGTGTTCTCCTTCCCACCTACAATGAGCAGTTCTTC
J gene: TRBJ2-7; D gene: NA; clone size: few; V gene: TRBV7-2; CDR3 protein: CASSPLGGHVKYF; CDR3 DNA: TGTGCCAGCAGCCCCTTGGGGGGGCATGTGAAGTACTTC
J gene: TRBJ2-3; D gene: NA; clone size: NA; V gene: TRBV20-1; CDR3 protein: CSGTPEGHADTQYF; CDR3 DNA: TGCAGCGGAACCCCGGAGGGCCACGCAGATACGCAGTATTTT
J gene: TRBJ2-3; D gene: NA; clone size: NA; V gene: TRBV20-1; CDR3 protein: CSARAQFGSTDTQYF; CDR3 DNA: TGCAGTGCTAGGGCTCAGTTTGGGAGCACAGATACGCAGTATTTT
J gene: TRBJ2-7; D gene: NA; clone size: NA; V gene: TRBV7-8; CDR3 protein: CASSFGADPSYEQYF; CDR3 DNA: TGTGCCAGCAGCTTCGGAGCGGACCCCTCCTACGAGCAGTACTTC
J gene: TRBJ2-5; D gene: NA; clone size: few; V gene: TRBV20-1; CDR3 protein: CSATGAAPETQYF; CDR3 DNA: TGCAGTGCCACCGGGGCCGCACCCGAGACCCAGTACTTC
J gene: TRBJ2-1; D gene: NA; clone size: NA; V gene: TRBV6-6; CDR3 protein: CASSYGRELFF; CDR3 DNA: TGTGCCAGCAGTTACGGGCGGGAACTGTTCTTC
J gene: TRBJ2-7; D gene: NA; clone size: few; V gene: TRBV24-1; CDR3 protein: CATSDPRAVTPDEQYF; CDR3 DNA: TGTGCCACCAGTGATCCCCGGGCGGTTACCCCTGACGAGCAGTACTTC
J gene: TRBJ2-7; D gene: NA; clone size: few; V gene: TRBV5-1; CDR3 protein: CASSLTGGGSYEQYF; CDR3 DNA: TGCGCCAGCAGCTTGACCGGAGGGGGGTCCTACGAGCAGTACTTC
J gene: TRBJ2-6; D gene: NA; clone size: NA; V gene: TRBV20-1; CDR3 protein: CSASQGLSGANVLTF; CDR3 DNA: TGCAGTGCTAGTCAGGGCCTCTCTGGGGCCAACGTCCTGACTTTC